These 22 T cell receptor beta chains were sequenced from one sample in a study of OX40 agonist ivuxolimab in advanced cancers. Using immunoSEQ multiplex PCR, the repertoire was profiled, and TCRdb retains in-frame clones only, with some absent. The sample yields about 95,000 clones, 89% seen once. This sample comprised CD4+ or CD8+ T cells sorted from blood, obtained in a trial of the OX40 agonist ivuxolimab. The receptors originated from an adult with an advanced solid tumor such as melanoma, head and neck, liver or kidney cancer.

This clone was recorded once. The gene calls are TRBV5-8 and TRBJ1-1; TRBD1 matches at 9 bases. The CDR3 is made up of 14 amino acids. Germline values: CDR1 SGHTS, CDR2 YDEGEE. V shed 5 bases and J 5 bases; nucleotides not matched to a gene: 7. CDR3 amino acids: CASRRTGAGTEAFF. The CDR3 region has the DNA TGTGCCAGCAGGAGGACAGGGGCGGGTACTGAAGCTTTCTTT.

The chain recombines TRBV7-3 with TRBJ2-5; 10 bases line up with TRBD1. After removal of 2 bases from V and 5 bases from J, the junction contained 5 bases not matched to a gene. The germline V gene encodes CDR1 SGHTA and CDR2 FQGTGA. The CDR3 is made up of 15 amino acids. CDR3 nucleotide sequence: TGTGCCAGCAGCTTAGGGACAGGGGATGGGGAGACCCAGTACTTC. This encodes CASSLGTGDGETQYF.

With regard to this clone: Compared with germline, one end of the junction differs, possibly owing to a read error. The CDR3 DNA sequence: TGTGCCAGCAGCTTGGCCGGATCGAGCCTTAGGGGCTTT. Translating gives CASSLAGSSLRGF. The gene calls are TRBV5-8 and TRBJ1-4, with D possibly matching TRBD1 (5 bases). Germline CDR1 and CDR2: SGHTS and YDEGEE. The CDR3 has 13 amino acids.

The V gene is TRBV5-4, the J gene TRBJ1-3, with D possibly being TRBD1 (6 bases). Germline CDR1 is SGHNT and CDR2 is YYREEE (reference sequence). This CDR3 region has 15 residues. Trimming took 3 bases from V and 0 from J, leaving 10 bases between them. The CDR3 here is CASSYRDNSGNTIYF. CDR3 nucleotides: TGTGCCAGCAGCTATCGGGACAACTCTGGAAACACCATATATTTT.

CDR3: CASSEMGNTEAFF. CDR3 DNA: TGTGCCAGCAGCGAAATGGGGAACACTGAAGCTTTCTTT. The chain is built from TRBV7-2 and TRBJ1-1; D is unresolved. The V end was cut by 5 bases, the J end by 1 base, with 8 bases between. This CDR3 region has 13 residues. CDR1 is SGHTA and CDR2 is FQGNSA in the germline V gene.

The genes are TRBV2 and TRBJ1-2; D remains ambiguous. CDR1 is SNHLY, CDR2 FYNNEI, per germline. Deletions cut 7 bases from V and 7 bases from J, with 19 bases between. The CDR3 is 14 residues long. The CDR3 region has the DNA TGTGCCAGCATCGGACGGATCTTAAGAGCTGGCTACACCTTC. The encoded protein is CASIGRILRAGYTF. The entire variable domain, with the rest obtained from reference TRBV2 and TRBJ1-2, is as follows: EPEVTQTPSHQVTQMGQEVILRCVPISNHLYFYWYRQILGQKVEFLVSFYNNEISEKSEIFDDQFSVERPDGSNFTLKIRSTKLEDSAMYFCASIGRILRAGYTFGSGTRLTVV.

The genes are TRBV19 and TRBJ1-1; D possibly corresponds to TRBD1 (5 bases). Germline loops: CDR1 LNHDA, CDR2 SQIVND (reference sequence). V was shortened by 6 bases and J by 1 base, with 15 bases between the two germline ends. This CDR3 region has 15 residues. CDR3 in amino acids: CASSSRGEENTEAFF. CDR3 coding DNA: TGTGCCAGTAGCTCTAGGGGTGAGGAGAACACTGAAGCTTTCTTT.

The chain carries TRBV6-5 and TRBJ1-1, with TRBD1 identical over 7 bases. Germline values: CDR1 MNHEY, CDR2 SVGAGI. The CDR3 covers 16 residues. V trimming: 0 bases; J trimming: 5 bases; junction bases outside the gene matches: 9. CDR3: CASSYSKGAGGTEAFF. In DNA form, the CDR3 reads TGTGCCAGCAGTTACTCGAAGGGGGCAGGGGGAACTGAAGCTTTCTTT.

This chain uses TRBV27 with TRBJ2-7; a possible D gene is TRBD1 (6 bases). Trimming stripped 6 bases from V and 4 bases from J, with 16 bases between. Germline CDR1 MNHEY, CDR2 SMNVEV (reference sequence). The CDR3 spans 14 residues. The CDR3 loop is CASSQQGLMYEQYF. The CDR3 DNA is TGTGCCAGCAGCCAACAGGGTTTAATGTACGAGCAGTACTTC.

This chain links TRBV6-1 with TRBJ2-1, with D unresolved. This CDR3 is built from 15 residues. Per the germline V gene, CDR1 is MNHNS and CDR2 is SASEGT. Trimming left V 5 bases short and J 6 bases short, with 17 bases between. CDR3 nucleotides: TGTGCCAGCAGTTCCCCCCTGAACTACCTCAATGAGCAGTTCTTC. As protein: CASSSPLNYLNEQFF.

The chain recombines TRBV18 with TRBJ1-1; D is ambiguous. This CDR3 region has 19 residues. V was pared by 2 bases and J by 0 bases, with 22 bases between. Looked up from germline, CDR1 is KGHSH and CDR2 is LQKENI. The CDR3 sequence: CASSPSGMAGIHVNTEAFF. In DNA, the CDR3 is TGTGCCAGCTCACCATCGGGCATGGCAGGCATTCACGTGAACACTGAAGCTTTCTTT.

CDR3 residues: CASSRTSGGPEQYF. The CDR3, as DNA: TGTGCCAGCAGCCGGACTAGCGGGGGCCCCGAGCAGTACTTC. V is TRBV4-2 and J is TRBJ2-7, with 13 bases that match TRBD2. The germline CDR1 and CDR2 sequences are LGHNA and YNFKEQ. The CDR3 has 14 residues. With 4 bases clipped from V and 6 bases from J, the junction kept 3 bases outside the gene matches.

The chain uses TRBV6-1 and TRBJ2-2; D tentatively reads TRBD1 or TRBD2 (5 bases each). The V and J ends lost 4 bases and 0 bases respectively, with 12 bases between them. The V gene's germline CDR1 is MNHNS and CDR2 SASEGT. The CDR3 sequence is 16 residues long. In DNA form, the CDR3 reads TGTGCCAGCAGTGTCGATTGGGACCCGAACACCGGGGAGCTGTTTTTT. It codes for CASSVDWDPNTGELFF.

The chain is built from TRBV19 and TRBJ1-4; 7 nucleotides line up with TRBD1. The V and J ends lost 6 bases and 8 bases, in that order; junction bases with no gene match: 9. The germline V gene has CDR1 LNHDA and CDR2 SQIVND (reference sequence). The CDR3 has 14 residues. The CDR3 protein is CASRETGMKEKLFF. Here the CDR3 DNA reads TGTGCCAGTAGGGAGACAGGGATGAAGGAAAAACTGTTTTTT.

For the CDR3, the DNA is TGTGCCAGCAGCCCGTACGACGGGGAGCTGTTTTTT. As protein: CASSPYDGELFF. The V gene is TRBV7-3, the J gene TRBJ2-2; no firm D call. The germline V gene has CDR1 SGHTA and CDR2 FQGTGA. The germline V and J ends were trimmed by 5 bases and 7 bases, with 8 bases remaining between them. The CDR3 spans 12 residues.

CDR3 sequence (DNA): TGCGCCAGCAGCCTTCCAGGGTATGGCTACACCTTC. Encoded protein: CASSLPGYGYTF. This chain connects TRBV5-1 to TRBJ1-2, with TRBD1 as a possible D gene (5 bases). CDR3 length equals 12 residues. The germline V and J ends were trimmed by 4 bases and 5 bases, with 9 bases remaining between them. The V gene's germline CDR1 is SGHRS and CDR2 YFSETQ.

The rearrangement joins TRBV5-1 to TRBJ2-3; D perhaps matches TRBD2 (6 bases). This CDR3 region has 14 residues. Germline V CDR1 and CDR2: SGHRS, YFSETQ. Trimming pared 1 base from V and 1 base from J, leaving 7 bases between. The CDR3 region is CASSLWGGTDTQYF. CDR3 DNA: TGCGCCAGCAGCTTGTGGGGGGGCACAGATACGCAGTATTTT. Full variable domain (rest looked up from reference TRBV5-1 and TRBJ2-3): KAGVTQTPRYLIKTRGQQVTLSCSPISGHRSVSWYQQTPGQGLQFLFEYFSETQRNKGNFPGRFSGRQFSNSRSEMNVSTLELGDSALYLCASSLWGGTDTQYFGPGTRLTVL.

The rearrangement links TRBV6-1 to TRBJ2-5; D is undetermined. Trimming took off 0 bases at V and 2 bases at J, with 10 bases between the two ends. The CDR3 runs 15 residues. Germline lookup yields CDR1 MNHNS and CDR2 SASEGT. CDR3 nucleotide sequence: TGTGCCAGCAGTGAAGCTTGGTTGACGCAAGAGACCCAGTACTTC. Its protein is CASSEAWLTQETQYF.

The gene calls are TRBV7-2 and TRBJ2-2; 14 bases line up with TRBD2. V was clipped by 1 base and J by 4 bases; unmatched bases: 5. The CDR3 totals 18 residues. Germline values: CDR1 SGHTA, CDR2 FQGNSA. The CDR3 loop is CASSLVTSGRVGTGELFF. CDR3 DNA sequence: TGTGCCAGCAGCTTAGTGACTAGCGGGAGGGTGGGCACCGGGGAGCTGTTTTTT.

This sequence joins TRBV4-3 and TRBJ2-5; D call uncertain. Germline CDR1 reads LGHNA; CDR2 reads YSLEER. The length of the CDR3 is 13 residues. V lost 0 bases, J lost 1 base, and 3 bases lay in between. Here the CDR3 reads CASSQDPQETQYF. DNA of the CDR3: TGCGCCAGCAGCCAAGACCCCCAAGAGACCCAGTACTTC.

The gene calls are TRBV28 and TRBJ2-1, with D possibly matching TRBD2 (5 bases). CDR1 and CDR2 (germline): MDHEN, SYDVKM. Trimming removed 6 bases from V and 9 bases from J, with 15 bases in between. The CDR3 length is 13 residues. CDR3: CASRSGILREQFF. The CDR3, as DNA: TGTGCCAGCAGATCCGGGATTCTCCGTGAGCAGTTCTTC.

This clone was observed a single time. V is TRBV2 and J is TRBJ1-1; D may be TRBD1 (6 bases). V dropped 6 bases and J dropped 5 bases, with 16 bases sitting between them. The germline gives CDR1 SNHLY, CDR2 FYNNEI. This CDR3 is built from 14 residues. This CDR3 is CASRVQEGGTEAFF. CDR3 coding DNA: TGTGCCAGCAGGGTTCAGGAGGGGGGAACTGAAGCTTTCTTT.